This T cell receptor beta chain was sequenced in a study of control samples from healthy donors and cancer patients. This table comes from immunoSEQ multiplex PCR, and its TCRdb copy is limited to in-frame clones, with some not included. The sample includes about 150,000 clones, roughly 90% of them seen just once. CDR3 length: 14 amino acids. Trimming took 5 bases from V and 9 from J, leaving 14 bases between them. The germline V gene has CDR1 SNHLY and CDR2 FYNNEI. Material: blood. The TCR sequence derives from a man younger than 40 in good health. The rearrangement uses TRBV2 and TRBJ1-6; TRBD1 is a possible D gene (5 bases). In DNA form, the CDR3 reads TGTGCCAGCAGTACGGGGGGAAGGAGTTCACCCCTCCACTTT. Translating it yields CASSTGGRSSPLHF.